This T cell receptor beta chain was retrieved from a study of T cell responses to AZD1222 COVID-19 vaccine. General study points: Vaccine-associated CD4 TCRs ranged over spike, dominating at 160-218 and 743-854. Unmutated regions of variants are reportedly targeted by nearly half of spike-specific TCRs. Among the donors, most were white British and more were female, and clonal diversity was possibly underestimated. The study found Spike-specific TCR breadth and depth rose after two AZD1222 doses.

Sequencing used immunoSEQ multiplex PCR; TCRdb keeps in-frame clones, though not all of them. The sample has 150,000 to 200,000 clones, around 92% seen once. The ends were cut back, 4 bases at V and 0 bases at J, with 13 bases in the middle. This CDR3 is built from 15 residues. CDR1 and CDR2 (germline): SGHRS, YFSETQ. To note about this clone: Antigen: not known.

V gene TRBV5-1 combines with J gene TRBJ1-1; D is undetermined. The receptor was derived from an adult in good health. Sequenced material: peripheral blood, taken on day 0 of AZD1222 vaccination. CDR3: CASSPGPSMNTEAFF. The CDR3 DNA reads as TGCGCCAGCAGCCCCGGACCGAGCATGAACACTGAAGCTTTCTTT.